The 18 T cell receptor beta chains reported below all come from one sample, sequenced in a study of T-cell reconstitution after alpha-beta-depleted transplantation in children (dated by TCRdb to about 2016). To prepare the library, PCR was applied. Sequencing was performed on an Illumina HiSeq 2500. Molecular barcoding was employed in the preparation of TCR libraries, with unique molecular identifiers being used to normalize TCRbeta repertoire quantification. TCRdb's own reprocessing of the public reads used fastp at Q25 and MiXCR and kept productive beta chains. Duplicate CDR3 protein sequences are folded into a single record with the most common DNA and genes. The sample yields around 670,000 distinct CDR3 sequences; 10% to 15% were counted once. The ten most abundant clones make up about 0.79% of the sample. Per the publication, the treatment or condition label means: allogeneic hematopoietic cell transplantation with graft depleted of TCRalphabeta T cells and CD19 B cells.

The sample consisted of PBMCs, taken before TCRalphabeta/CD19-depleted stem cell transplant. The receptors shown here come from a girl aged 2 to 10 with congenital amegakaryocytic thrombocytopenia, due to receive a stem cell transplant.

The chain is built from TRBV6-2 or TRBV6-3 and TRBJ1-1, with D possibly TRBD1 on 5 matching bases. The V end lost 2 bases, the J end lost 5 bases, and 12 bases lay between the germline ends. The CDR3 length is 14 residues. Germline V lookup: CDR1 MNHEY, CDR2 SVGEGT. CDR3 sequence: CASSYEGWETEAFF. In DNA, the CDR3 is TGTGCCAGCAGTTACGAGGGGTGGGAGACTGAAGCTTTCTTT.

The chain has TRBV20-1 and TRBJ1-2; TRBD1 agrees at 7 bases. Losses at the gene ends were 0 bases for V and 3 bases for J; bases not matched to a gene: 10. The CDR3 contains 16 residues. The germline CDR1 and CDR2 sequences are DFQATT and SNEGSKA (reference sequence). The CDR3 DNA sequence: TGCAGTGCTAGAGAGGGGATGACAGGGCCCGACTATGGCTACACCTTC. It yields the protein CSAREGMTGPDYGYTF.

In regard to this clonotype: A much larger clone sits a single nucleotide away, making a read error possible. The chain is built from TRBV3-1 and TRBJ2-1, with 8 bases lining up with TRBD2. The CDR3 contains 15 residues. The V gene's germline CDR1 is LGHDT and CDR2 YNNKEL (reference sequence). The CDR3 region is CASSHIAGIMDEHFF. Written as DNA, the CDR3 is TGTGCCAGCAGCCATATAGCGGGAATCATGGATGAGCATTTCTTC.

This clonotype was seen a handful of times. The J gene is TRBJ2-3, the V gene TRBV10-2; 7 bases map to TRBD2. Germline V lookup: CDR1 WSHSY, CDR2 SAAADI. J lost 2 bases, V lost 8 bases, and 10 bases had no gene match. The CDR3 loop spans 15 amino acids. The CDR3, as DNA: TGCGCCAGCGGCCGGCTAGCGGAAACCACAGATACGCAGTATTTT. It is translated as CASGRLAETTDTQYF.

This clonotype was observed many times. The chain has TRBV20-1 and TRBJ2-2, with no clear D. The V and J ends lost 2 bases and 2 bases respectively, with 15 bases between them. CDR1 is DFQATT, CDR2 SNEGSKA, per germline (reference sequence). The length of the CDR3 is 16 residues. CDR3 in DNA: TGCAGTGCTAGATCCCCCGACCCGATTAACACCGGGGAGCTGTTTTTT. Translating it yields CSARSPDPINTGELFF.

CDR3 protein: CASTSFGASEQFF. In DNA, the CDR3 is TGTGCCAGCACCTCATTCGGAGCCAGTGAGCAGTTCTTC. This chain links TRBV5-6 with TRBJ2-1; the D is unclear. From germline, CDR1 is SGHDT and CDR2 YYEEEE. The CDR3 extends over 13 amino acids. Between the trimmed V and J ends, which lost 6 bases and 9 bases, there was a span of 16 bases.

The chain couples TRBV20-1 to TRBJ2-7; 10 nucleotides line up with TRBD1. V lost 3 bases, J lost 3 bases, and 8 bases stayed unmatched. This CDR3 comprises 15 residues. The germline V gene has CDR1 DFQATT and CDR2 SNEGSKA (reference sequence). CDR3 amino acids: CSASGGQGISYEQYF. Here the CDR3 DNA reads TGCAGTGCTAGTGGGGGACAGGGGATAAGCTACGAGCAGTACTTC.

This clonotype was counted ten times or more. The CDR3 nucleotides are TGTGCCAGCAGTTTAGCGGGAGGTTTGGATGAGCAGTTCTTC. Protein product: CASSLAGGLDEQFF. The chain employs TRBV12-3 or TRBV12-4 and TRBJ2-1; D may be TRBD2 (6 bases). The CDR3 is 14 residues long. V was shortened by 0 bases and J by 8 bases, with 11 bases between the two germline ends.

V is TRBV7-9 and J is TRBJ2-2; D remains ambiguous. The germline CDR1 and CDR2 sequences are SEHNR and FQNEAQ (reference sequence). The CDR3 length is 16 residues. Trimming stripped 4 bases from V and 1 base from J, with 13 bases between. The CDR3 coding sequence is TGTGCCAGCAGCTCCCGGAGCCCCCAGAACACCGGGGAGCTGTTTTTT. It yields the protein CASSSRSPQNTGELFF.

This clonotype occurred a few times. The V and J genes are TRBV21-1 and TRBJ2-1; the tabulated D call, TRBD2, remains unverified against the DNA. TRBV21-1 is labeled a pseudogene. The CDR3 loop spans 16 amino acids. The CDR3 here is CASSGLTSGRAGEQFF. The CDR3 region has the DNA TGTGCCAGCAGCGGACTGACTAGCGGGAGGGCCGGTGAGCAGTTCTTC.

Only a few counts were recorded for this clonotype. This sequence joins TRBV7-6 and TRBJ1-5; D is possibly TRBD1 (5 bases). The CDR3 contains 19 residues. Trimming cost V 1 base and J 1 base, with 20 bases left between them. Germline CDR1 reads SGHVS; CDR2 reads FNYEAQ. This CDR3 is CASSLELKGTGISNQPQHF. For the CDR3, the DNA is TGTGCCAGCAGCTTAGAGTTAAAGGGAACAGGTATCAGCAATCAGCCCCAGCATTTT.

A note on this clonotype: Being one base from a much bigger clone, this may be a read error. Written as DNA, the CDR3 is TGCAGTGGGACAGGCCAAGCCTATGGCGACACCTTC. Its protein product is CSGTGQAYGDTF. J is TRBJ1-2 and V is TRBV20-1, with TRBD1 identical over 7 bases. CDR3 length: 12 residues. Per the germline V gene, CDR1 is DFQATT and CDR2 is SNEGSKA (reference sequence).

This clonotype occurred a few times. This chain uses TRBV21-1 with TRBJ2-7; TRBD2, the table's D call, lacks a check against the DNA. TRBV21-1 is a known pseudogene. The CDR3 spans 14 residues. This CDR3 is CANKELAETYEQYF. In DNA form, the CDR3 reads TGTGCTAATAAGGAACTAGCGGAAACCTACGAGCAGTACTTC.

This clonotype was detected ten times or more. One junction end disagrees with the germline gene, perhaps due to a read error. The CDR3, as DNA: TGTGCCAGCAGGGGGAGTCTGAGCGGGAGACGACCAAGGTTC. Its translation: CASRGSLSGRRPRF. This chain links TRBV5-6 with TRBJ2-1; 8 bases line up with TRBD2. The germline V gene encodes CDR1 SGHDT and CDR2 YYEEEE. CDR3 length: 14 residues.

CDR3 bases: TGTGCCAGCAGCTGGGGGACGGAGTTCAGAGAGACCCAGTACTTC. Translating it yields CASSWGTEFRETQYF. The rearrangement joins TRBV5-6 to TRBJ2-5; either TRBD1 or TRBD2 may supply D (5 bases each). CDR3 length: 15 residues. The V end lost 3 bases, the J end lost 4 bases, and 16 bases lay between the germline ends. Germline CDR1 SGHDT, CDR2 YYEEEE.

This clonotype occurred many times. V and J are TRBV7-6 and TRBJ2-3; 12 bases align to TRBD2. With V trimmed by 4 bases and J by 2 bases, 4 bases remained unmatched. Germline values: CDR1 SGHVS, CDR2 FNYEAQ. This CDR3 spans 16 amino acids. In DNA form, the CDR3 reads TGTGCCAGCAGCTCGGGACTAGCGGGCTTCACAGATACGCAGTATTTT. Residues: CASSSGLAGFTDTQYF. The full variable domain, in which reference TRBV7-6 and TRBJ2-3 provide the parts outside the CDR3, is GAGVSQSPRYKVTKRGQDVALRCDPISGHVSLYWYRQALGQGPEFLTYFNYEAQQDKSGLPNDRFSAERPEGSISTLTIQRTEQRDSAMYRCASSSGLAGFTDTQYFGPGTRLTVL.

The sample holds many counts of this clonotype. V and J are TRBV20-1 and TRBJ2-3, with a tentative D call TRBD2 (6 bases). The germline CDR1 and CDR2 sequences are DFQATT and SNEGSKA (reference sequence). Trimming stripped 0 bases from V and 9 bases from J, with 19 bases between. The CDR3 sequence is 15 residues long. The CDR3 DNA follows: TGCAGTGCTAGAGACCTGACTAGTGGGCCTGAGACGCAGTATTTT. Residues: CSARDLTSGPETQYF.

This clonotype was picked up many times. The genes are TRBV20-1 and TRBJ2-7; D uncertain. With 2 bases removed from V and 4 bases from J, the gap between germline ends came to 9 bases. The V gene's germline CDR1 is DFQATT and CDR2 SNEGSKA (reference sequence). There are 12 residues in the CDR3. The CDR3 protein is CSARPGYYEQYF. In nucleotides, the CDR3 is TGCAGTGCTAGACCAGGCTATTACGAGCAGTACTTC.